The 24 T cell receptor beta chains given below trace back to one sample, sequenced in a study of shared clonotypes between healthy human individuals. The protocol was immunoSEQ multiplex PCR, while the TCRdb copy is restricted to in-frame clones and leaves out a portion. The data show 80,000 to 100,000 clones, 68% seen once. The sample taken for sequencing was memory CD8+ T cells sorted from blood. Subset in this sample: CD45RO+ cells pooled with CCR7-negative TemRA cells. The receptors shown here come from a young man in good health.

The CDR3 is CASSRNRVGQETQYF. As DNA, the CDR3 is TGTGCCAGCAGCCGTAATCGGGTAGGGCAAGAGACCCAGTACTTC. The V and J genes are TRBV7-9 and TRBJ2-5; D unclear. This CDR3 has 15 residues. The germline V gene has CDR1 SEHNR and CDR2 FQNEAQ (reference sequence). V gave up 5 bases and J gave up 2 bases, with 15 bases separating them.

The rearrangement uses TRBV19 and TRBJ2-7; no clear D gene. Germline V lookup: CDR1 LNHDA, CDR2 SQIVND (reference sequence). With 3 bases removed from V and 4 bases from J, the gap between germline ends came to 10 bases. The CDR3 runs to 13 residues. The DNA for the CDR3 is TGTGCCAGTAGTATGGAAGTTGGGTACGAGCAGTACTTC. It is translated as CASSMEVGYEQYF. Variable domain in full (rest from reference TRBV19 and TRBJ2-7): DGGITQSPKYLFRKEGQNVTLSCEQNLNHDAMYWYRQDPGQGLRLIYYSQIVNDFQKGDIAEGYSVSREKKESFPLTVTSAQKNPTAFYLCASSMEVGYEQYFGPGTRLTVT.

A remark on this clone: In the same sample, other DNA sequences code for this CDR3. The chain recombines TRBV7-9 with TRBJ1-1, with a tentative D call TRBD1 (5 bases). CDR1 is SEHNR, CDR2 FQNEAQ, per germline (reference sequence). The CDR3 is made up of 13 amino acids. V was cut by 3 bases and J by 1 base, with 6 bases left in between. DNA of the CDR3: TGTGCCAGCAGCTTTCAGGGGAACACTGAAGCTTTCTTT. This codes for CASSFQGNTEAFF. Together with reference TRBV7-9 and TRBJ1-1, the CDR3 gives the full variable domain: DTGVSQNPRHKITKRGQNVTFRCDPISEHNRLYWYRQTLGQGPEFLTYFQNEAQLEKSRLLSDRFSAERPKGSFSTLEIQRTEQGDSAMYLCASSFQGNTEAFFGQGTRLTVV.

This clone has a handful of counts. This sequence joins TRBV10-1 and TRBJ2-3; D might be TRBD2 (5 bases). Trimming stripped 2 bases from V and 5 bases from J, with 8 bases between. The CDR3 is made up of 13 amino acids. In germline, CDR1 is WNHNN, CDR2 SYGVQD (reference sequence). The CDR3 nucleotides are TGCGCCAGCAGTGAGCTAGCTGTAGATACGCAGTATTTT. Its translation: CASSELAVDTQYF.

V is TRBV6-4 and J is TRBJ2-1; D is perhaps TRBD2 (6 bases). Germline CDR1 reads MRHNA; CDR2 reads SNTAGT. CDR3 length: 17 residues. Trimming left V 6 bases short and J 2 bases short, with 20 bases between. CDR3 sequence: CASRRGASGSAYNEQFF. The CDR3 bases are TGTGCCAGCAGACGCGGGGCGTCGGGGAGCGCCTACAATGAGCAGTTCTTC.

The rearrangement links TRBV11-2 to TRBJ2-3; D is undetermined. V lost 5 bases and J lost 6, with 15 bases in between. The germline gives CDR1 SGHAT, CDR2 FQNNGV. This CDR3 is built from 14 residues. CDR3 region: CASSQHAHGDTQYF. In DNA, the CDR3 is TGTGCCAGCAGCCAACACGCACACGGGGATACGCAGTATTTT.

CDR3 nucleotide sequence: TGTGCCAGCAGCGGGGACAGGGAATATGAGCAGTTCTTC. Amino acids: CASSGDREYEQFF. The chain links TRBV2 to TRBJ2-1, with 9 bases matching TRBD1. This CDR3 spans 13 amino acids. The J segment lost 8 bases and the V segment lost 6 bases, leaving 5 bases of the junction unmatched. Looked up from germline, CDR1 is SNHLY and CDR2 is FYNNEI.

The chain is built from TRBV27 and TRBJ1-1; TRBD1 matches 7 bases. CDR1 is MNHEY, CDR2 SMNVEV, per germline (reference sequence). The CDR3 covers 16 residues. The junction had 15 bases not matched to a gene; V was cut back by 6 bases and J by 5 bases. The CDR3 coding sequence is TGTGCCAGCAGCCTTTATCCAGGGGGGGGAGGAACTGAAGCTTTCTTT. Amino acids: CASSLYPGGGGTEAFF.

This rearrangement joins TRBV28 to TRBJ2-3; D is ambiguous. The CDR3 has 14 amino acids. V gave up 6 bases and J gave up 0 bases, with 10 bases separating them. Germline V lookup: CDR1 MDHEN, CDR2 SYDVKM. CDR3 region: CASRLKPSTDTQYF. The CDR3 DNA reads as TGTGCCAGCAGATTAAAGCCTAGCACAGATACGCAGTATTTT.

The V and J genes are TRBV11-3 and TRBJ2-7; no reliable D call. CDR1 and CDR2 from the germline V gene are SGHNT and YENEEA. There are 12 residues in the CDR3. Trimming removed 4 bases at V and 3 bases at J, with 7 bases between. In nucleotides, the CDR3 is TGTGCCAGCAGCTATCCGGGCTACGAGCAGTACTTC. Protein: CASSYPGYEQYF.

This clone was observed a handful of times. This sequence joins TRBV5-6 and TRBJ2-5; D possibly uses TRBD1 or TRBD2 (5 bases each). Germline CDR1 and CDR2: SGHDT and YYEEEE. Between the trimmed V and J ends, which lost 0 bases and 5 bases, there was a span of 14 bases. The CDR3 length is 15 residues. CDR3 bases: TGTGCCAGCAGCTTGGGAGGGGTCTGGGAGGAGACCCAGTACTTC. This encodes CASSLGGVWEETQYF.

The J gene is TRBJ2-5, the V gene TRBV21-1; TRBD1, the table's D call, lacks a check against the DNA. TRBV21-1 is flagged as a pseudogene. The CDR3 totals 14 residues. CDR3 DNA: TGTGCCAGCAGCAAAGGGGCTCGGCAAGAGACCCAGTACTTC. Translation gives CASSKGARQETQYF.

The rearrangement joins TRBV5-6 to TRBJ1-2; 8 nucleotides match TRBD1. V was clipped by 4 bases and J by 5 bases; unmatched bases: 4. The CDR3 is 13 residues long. The germline CDR1 and CDR2 sequences are SGHDT and YYEEEE. The CDR3 sequence is CASSKDREYGYTF. The DNA of the CDR3 is TGTGCCAGCAGCAAGGACAGGGAGTATGGCTACACCTTC.

CDR3 amino acids: CASSPTSGSFEQYF. CDR3 nucleotides: TGTGCCAGCAGCCCGACTAGCGGGAGCTTCGAGCAGTACTTC. V gene TRBV4-2 combines with J gene TRBJ2-7; 12 bases fit TRBD2. V was clipped by 4 bases and J by 6 bases; unmatched bases: 4. Germline CDR1 is LGHNA and CDR2 is YNFKEQ. The CDR3 loop spans 14 amino acids.

This clone was recorded a few times. Other DNA sequences in the same sample also yield this CDR3. V gene TRBV9 combines with J gene TRBJ1-1, with D unresolved. The CDR3 is 13 amino acids. V gave up 0 bases and J gave up 1 base, with 4 bases separating them. Germline V gene data show CDR1 as SGDLS and CDR2 as YYNGEE. The CDR3 protein is CASSVGENTEAFF. CDR3 nucleotide sequence: TGTGCCAGCAGCGTAGGTGAGAACACTGAAGCTTTCTTT. Full variable domain (missing parts from reference TRBV9 and TRBJ1-1): DSGVTQTPKHLITATGQRVTLRCSPRSGDLSVYWYQQSLDQGLQFLIQYYNGEERAKGNILERFSAQQFPDLHSELNLSSLELGDSALYFCASSVGENTEAFFGQGTRLTVV.

The V gene is TRBV7-8, the J gene TRBJ2-2; D might be TRBD1 or TRBD2, each matching 7 bases. Trimming shortened V by 3 bases and J by 9 bases, and 14 bases separated the two germline ends. This CDR3 is 14 amino acids long. Germline CDR1 reads SGHVS; CDR2 reads FQNEAQ. This CDR3 is CASSLGRGPRELFF. CDR3 sequence (DNA): TGTGCCAGCAGCTTGGGGAGGGGGCCCCGGGAGCTGTTTTTT.

This clone has just a few counts. A clone one base away is much larger, so this may be a read error. The gene calls are TRBV2 and TRBJ1-5; D uncertain. The V end was cut by 4 bases, the J end by 0 bases, with 4 bases between. This CDR3 has 13 amino acids. Germline lookup yields CDR1 SNHLY and CDR2 FYNNEI. CDR3 DNA: TGTGCCAGCAGTGTTTATAGCAATCAGCCCCAGCATTTT. Its protein product is CASSVYSNQPQHF.

Comments on this clone: One end of the junction is discordant with germline, which a read error may explain. The gene calls are TRBV15 and TRBJ2-7, with 7 bases identical to TRBD2. The CDR3 consists of 14 residues. Germline V gene data show CDR1 as LNHNV and CDR2 as YYDKDF (reference sequence). Here the CDR3 DNA reads TGTACCACCAGCAGATTAGCGGGTTTGGTCGAGCAGTACTTC. This gives the protein CTTSRLAGLVEQYF.

This chain joins TRBV5-4 and TRBJ2-7; TRBD1 matches at 9 bases. After removal of 4 bases from V and 3 bases from J, the junction contained 8 bases not matched to a gene. Germline CDR1 and CDR2: SGHNT and YYREEE (reference sequence). This CDR3 is 15 amino acids long. The CDR3, as DNA: TGTGCCAGCAGCCAAAGTGAGGACAGGGGCTACGAGCAGTACTTC. Translated, it gives CASSQSEDRGYEQYF.

The chain has TRBV5-1 and TRBJ2-6; D ambiguous. This CDR3 comprises 15 residues. Trimming cost V 5 bases and J 2 bases, with 11 bases left between them. CDR1 and CDR2 (germline): SGHRS, YFSETQ. The CDR3 bases are TGCGCCAGCAGTGACTTGGACGCTGGGGCCAACGTCCTGACTTTC. It is translated as CASSDLDAGANVLTF.

This clone was picked up a small number of times. The chain links TRBV7-8 to TRBJ2-3; D perhaps matches TRBD2 (5 bases). This CDR3 is built from 15 residues. V was cut by 0 bases and J by 4 bases, with 11 bases left in between. Germline loops: CDR1 SGHVS, CDR2 FQNEAQ. The CDR3 protein is CASSLAFGVSDTQYF. In DNA form, the CDR3 reads TGTGCCAGCAGCTTAGCTTTCGGGGTCTCAGATACGCAGTATTTT. The full variable domain, in which reference TRBV7-8 and TRBJ2-3 provide the parts outside the CDR3, is GAGVSQSPRYKVAKRGQDVALRCDPISGHVSLFWYQQALGQGPEFLTYFQNEAQLDKSGLPSDRFFAERPEGSVSTLKIQRTQQEDSAVYLCASSLAFGVSDTQYFGPGTRLTVL.

The sample holds many counts of this clone. CDR3 sequence: CASEEVTGELFF. For the CDR3, the DNA is TGTGCCAGTGAGGAGGTCACCGGGGAGCTGTTTTTT. The chain carries TRBV19 and TRBJ2-2, with D possibly being TRBD2 (5 bases). Trimming stripped 8 bases from V and 4 bases from J, with 8 bases between. The CDR3 is 12 amino acids. Germline lookup yields CDR1 LNHDA and CDR2 SQIVND (reference sequence).

In DNA, the CDR3 is TGTGCCAGCACCCCAAGGGGCGACTACGAGCAGTACTTC. This encodes CASTPRGDYEQYF. The gene calls are TRBV6-6 and TRBJ2-7, with D perhaps TRBD1 (5 bases). The CDR3 runs to 13 residues. Trimming pared 7 bases from V and 3 bases from J, leaving 13 bases between. Per the germline V gene, CDR1 is MNHNY and CDR2 is SVGAGI (reference sequence).

The chain couples TRBV27 to TRBJ2-7; 8 bases align to TRBD2. This CDR3 region has 14 residues. The germline CDR1 and CDR2 sequences are MNHEY and SMNVEV (reference sequence). V lost 2 bases, J lost 5 bases, and 5 bases stayed unmatched. DNA for the CDR3: TGTGCCAGCAGTTTAGGTAGCGGGACCGACGAGCAGTACTTC. Translating it yields CASSLGSGTDEQYF.